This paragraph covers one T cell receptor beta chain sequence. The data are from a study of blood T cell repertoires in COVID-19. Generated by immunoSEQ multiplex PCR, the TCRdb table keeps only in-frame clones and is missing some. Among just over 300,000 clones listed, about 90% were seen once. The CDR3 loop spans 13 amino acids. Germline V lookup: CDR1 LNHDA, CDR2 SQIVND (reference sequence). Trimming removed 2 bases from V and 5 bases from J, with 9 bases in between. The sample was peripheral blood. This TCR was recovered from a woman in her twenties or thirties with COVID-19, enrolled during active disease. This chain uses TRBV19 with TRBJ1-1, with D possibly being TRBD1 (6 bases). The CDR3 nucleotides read TGTGCCAGTAGTATACCCGACAGGACTGAAGCTTTCTTT. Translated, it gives CASSIPDRTEAFF.